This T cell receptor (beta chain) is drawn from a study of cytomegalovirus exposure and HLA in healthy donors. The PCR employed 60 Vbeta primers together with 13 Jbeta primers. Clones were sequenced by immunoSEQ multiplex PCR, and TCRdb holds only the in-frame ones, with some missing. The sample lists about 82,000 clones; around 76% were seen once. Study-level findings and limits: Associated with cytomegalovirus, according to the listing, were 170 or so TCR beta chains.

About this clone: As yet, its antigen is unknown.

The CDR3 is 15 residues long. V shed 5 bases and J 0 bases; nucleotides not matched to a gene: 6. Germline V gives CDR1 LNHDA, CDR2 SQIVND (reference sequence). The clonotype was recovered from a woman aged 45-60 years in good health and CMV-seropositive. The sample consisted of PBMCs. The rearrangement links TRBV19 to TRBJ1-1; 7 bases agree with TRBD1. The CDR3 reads CASSRPGQLNTEAFF. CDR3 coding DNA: TGTGCCAGTAGTCGGCCGGGACAGTTGAACACTGAAGCTTTCTTT. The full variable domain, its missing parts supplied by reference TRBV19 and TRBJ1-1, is DGGITQSPKYLFRKEGQNVTLSCEQNLNHDAMYWYRQDPGQGLRLIYYSQIVNDFQKGDIAEGYSVSREKKESFPLTVTSAQKNPTAFYLCASSRPGQLNTEAFFGQGTRLTVV.